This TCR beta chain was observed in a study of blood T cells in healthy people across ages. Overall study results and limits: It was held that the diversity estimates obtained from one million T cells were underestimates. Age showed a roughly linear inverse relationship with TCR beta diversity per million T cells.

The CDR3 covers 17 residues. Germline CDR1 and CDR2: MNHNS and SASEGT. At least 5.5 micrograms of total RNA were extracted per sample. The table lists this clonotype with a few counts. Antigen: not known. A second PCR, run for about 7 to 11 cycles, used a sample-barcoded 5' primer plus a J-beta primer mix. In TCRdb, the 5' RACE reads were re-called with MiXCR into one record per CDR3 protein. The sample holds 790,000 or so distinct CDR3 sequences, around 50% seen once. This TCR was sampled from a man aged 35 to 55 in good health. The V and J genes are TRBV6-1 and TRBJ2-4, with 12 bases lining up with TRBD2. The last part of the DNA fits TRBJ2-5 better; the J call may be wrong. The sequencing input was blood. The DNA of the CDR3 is TGTGCCAGCAGGAGACTAGCGGGAGTGTCTTGGCAAGAGACCCAGTACTTC. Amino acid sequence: CASRRLAGVSWQETQYF.